Below, 6 T cell receptor beta chains from the same sample are listed, as sequenced in a study of cytomegalovirus exposure and HLA in healthy donors. Vbeta (60) and Jbeta (13) primers were used in the PCR. The method was immunoSEQ multiplex PCR; TCRdb's version includes in-frame clones alone and lacks a portion of them. The repertoire holds 120,000 or so clones, with 80% as singletons. Sequenced sample: PBMCs. The receptors come from a man between 40 and 49 years old in good health and CMV-seronegative.

CDR3 region: CASREVGTGGPRDTQYF. The CDR3 bases are TGTGCCAGCAGAGAGGTAGGAACGGGAGGGCCACGGGATACGCAGTATTTT. The chain employs TRBV2 and TRBJ2-3; TRBD2 agrees at 8 bases. The germline gives CDR1 SNHLY, CDR2 FYNNEI. The length of the CDR3 is 17 residues. V lost 6 bases, J lost 6 bases, and 17 bases stayed unmatched.

The chain combines TRBV5-1 with TRBJ2-1; tentatively, D is TRBD2 (6 bases). This CDR3 region has 19 residues. V dropped 4 bases and J dropped 2 bases, with 25 bases sitting between them. CDR1 and CDR2 (germline): SGHRS, YFSETQ. The CDR3 protein is CASSPGRLRPAPAYNEQFF. The CDR3 DNA reads as TGCGCCAGCAGCCCTGGGAGGTTGAGGCCCGCACCTGCCTACAATGAGCAGTTCTTC.

V is TRBV10-3 and J is TRBJ2-5; the D is unclear. CDR3 length equals 13 residues. Germline loops: CDR1 ENHRY, CDR2 SYGVKD. V lost 2 bases and J 2 bases, leaving 6 bases between the germline ends. The CDR3, as DNA: TGTGCCATCAGTGAGGCCGGGCAAGAGACCCAGTACTTC. Protein product: CAISEAGQETQYF.

This chain joins TRBV6-1 and TRBJ2-1; 9 bases fit TRBD1. The length of the CDR3 is 14 residues. Germline loops: CDR1 MNHNS, CDR2 SASEGT. V was pared by 6 bases and J by 4 bases, with 4 bases of the junction left unmatched. CDR3 sequence: CASSGTGLYNEQFF. CDR3 nucleotides: TGTGCCAGCAGCGGGACAGGGTTGTACAATGAGCAGTTCTTC.

The chain links TRBV28 to TRBJ2-5; D ambiguous. CDR1 is MDHEN and CDR2 is SYDVKM in the germline V gene. V was shortened by 5 bases and J by 5 bases, with 15 bases between the two germline ends. The CDR3 runs 14 residues. The DNA for the CDR3 is TGTGCCAGCAGTCCCCCCGCTAAGAGGGAGACCCAGTACTTC. Translated: CASSPPAKRETQYF.

The rearrangement joins TRBV28 to TRBJ1-2, with 12 bases aligning to TRBD1. The CDR3 is made up of 14 amino acids. The ends lost 7 bases at V and 7 bases at J; junction bases unmatched: 7. CDR1 MDHEN and CDR2 SYDVKM come from the germline V gene. The DNA for the CDR3 is TGTGCCAGCACACCGGGACAGGGGGCCATTGGCTACACCTTC. Protein: CASTPGQGAIGYTF.